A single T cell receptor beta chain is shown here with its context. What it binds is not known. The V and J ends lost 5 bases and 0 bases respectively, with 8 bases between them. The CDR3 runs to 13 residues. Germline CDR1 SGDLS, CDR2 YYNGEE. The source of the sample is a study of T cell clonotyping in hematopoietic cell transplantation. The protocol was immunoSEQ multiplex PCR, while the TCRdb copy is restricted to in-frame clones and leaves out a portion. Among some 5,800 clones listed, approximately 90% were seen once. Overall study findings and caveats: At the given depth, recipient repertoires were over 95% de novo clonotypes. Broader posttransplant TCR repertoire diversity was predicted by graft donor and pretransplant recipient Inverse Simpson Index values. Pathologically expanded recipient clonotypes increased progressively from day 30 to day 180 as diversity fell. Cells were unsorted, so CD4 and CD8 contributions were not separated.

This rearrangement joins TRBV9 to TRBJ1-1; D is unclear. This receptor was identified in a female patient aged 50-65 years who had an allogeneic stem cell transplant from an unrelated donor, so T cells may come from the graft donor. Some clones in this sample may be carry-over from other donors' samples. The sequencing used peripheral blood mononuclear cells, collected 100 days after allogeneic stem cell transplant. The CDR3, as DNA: TGTGCCAGCAGATCCGGGATGAACACTGAAGCTTTCTTT. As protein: CASRSGMNTEAFF.